This T cell receptor beta chain stems from a study of read filtering for tumor transcriptome and immune sequencing. At the level of the study: By R-ISS, stages I, II and III held about 8, 17 and 7 patients.

The library was built from 400 to 500 ng RNA with molecular barcoded adaptors for alpha/delta and beta/gamma chains. TCRdb analysed the reads with MiXCR anew, one entry per CDR3 protein. The sample carries about 57,000 distinct CDR3 sequences, 20% to 25% recorded once. Regarding the study as a whole: The CD138-negative fraction was mixed bone marrow immune cells, not pure T cells.

This clonotype was seen a handful of times. Its antigen is not identified. Germline V gene sequence: CDR1 MNHNS, CDR2 SASEGT. CDR3 length: 15 amino acids. V was pared by 0 bases and J by 5 bases, with 7 bases of the junction left unmatched. What was sequenced was a population of CD138-negative cells sorted from bone marrow. The gene calls are TRBV6-1 and TRBJ2-7, with 7 positions matching TRBD1. This clonotype originated in a donor at least 40 years old with multiple myeloma. This chain's CDR3 is CASSEAWRQGDEQYF. The DNA for the CDR3 is TGTGCCAGCAGTGAAGCTTGGCGGCAGGGGGACGAGCAGTACTTC.